This T cell receptor beta chain originates from a study of blood T cell repertoires in COVID-19. The wider study: Material from acute and convalescent COVID-19 was sourced from the United States, Italy and Spain.

Data came from immunoSEQ multiplex PCR; TCRdb stores just in-frame clones and leaves some out. Of tens of thousands of clones detected, roughly 86% appear once; the ten largest clones hold 25% to 30%. CDR1 SGHDT and CDR2 YYEEEE come from the germline V gene. The CDR3 loop spans 14 amino acids. The trim removed 0 bases at V and 3 bases at J, leaving 0 bases unmatched. The V gene is TRBV5-6, the J gene TRBJ2-1; TRBD1 matches 7 bases. This clonotype was sampled from a human donor with active COVID-19. The donor label of this sample is uncertain. What was sequenced was peripheral blood. The CDR3 protein is CASSLGQGYNEQFF. DNA of the CDR3: TGTGCCAGCAGCTTGGGACAGGGCTACAATGAGCAGTTCTTC.